The rows below give T cell receptor beta chains drawn from one sample of a study of T-cell memory formation after mild COVID-19. TCRdb itself ran the 5' RACE reads through MiXCR, one entry per CDR3 protein. The sample holds around 430,000 distinct CDR3 sequences, about 17% seen once. Sequenced sample: PBMCs or a T cell subset sorted from them (not recorded which). The receptors were gathered from a young man who had mild COVID-19 (a few samples of this study predate the infection). Cell type and time point are not known. Each CDR3 is given with its conserved first and last residue. D genes are given only for firm matches. Size is omitted from some rows. Given values are once, few, many or a class for expanded clones.

d_gene	abundance	v_gene	j_gene	CDR3aa	CDR3nt
.	.	TRBV7-9	TRBJ2-5	CDSSLDSIWQTQYF	TGTGACAGCAGCTTAGACTCCATTTGGCAGACCCAGTACTTC
.	few	TRBV4-2	TRBJ1-1	CASSQEQNMNTEAFF	TGTGCCAGCAGCCAGGAACAGAACATGAACACTGAAGCTTTCTTT
TRBD2	few	TRBV3-1	TRBJ2-3	CASSPRTSGAPDTQYF	TGTGCCAGCAGCCCCCGGACTAGCGGGGCGCCAGATACGCAGTATTTT
.	.	TRBV4-3	TRBJ2-7	CASSSRGGGLYEQYF	TGCGCCAGCAGCTCTCGGGGAGGGGGGCTCTACGAGCAGTACTTC
.	few	TRBV5-6	TRBJ2-5	CASSPRGSGFGGETQYF	TGTGCCAGCAGCCCGCGGGGCTCTGGATTTGGAGGAGAGACCCAGTACTTC
TRBD1	.	TRBV4-1	TRBJ2-7	CASSTTGSSYEQYF	TGCGCCAGCAGCACGACAGGGAGCTCCTACGAGCAGTACTTC
TRBD2	many	TRBV12-3/TRBV12-4	TRBJ2-3	CASSSSGGITDTQYF	TGTGCCAGCAGTTCTAGCGGGGGGATCACAGATACGCAGTATTTT
.	.	TRBV6-6	TRBJ1-2	CASSYAEAAGGYTF	TGTGCCAGCAGTTACGCCGAGGCGGCGGGTGGCTACACCTTC
TRBD1	few	TRBV30	TRBJ1-4	CARSSGQDEKLFF	TGTGCCCGATCTTCGGGACAGGATGAAAAACTGTTTTTT
.	few	TRBV7-9	TRBJ2-3	CASSPGLAHKITDTQYF	TGTGCCAGCAGCCCCGGGCTAGCGCACAAGATAACAGATACGCAGTATTTT
.	.	TRBV7-8	TRBJ1-2	CASSIRAPDFRGYTF	TGTGCCAGCAGCATACGGGCCCCGGATTTCCGTGGCTACACCTTC
.	.	TRBV20-1	TRBJ1-1	CSAPRLWGTEAFF	TGCAGTGCCCCTAGACTGTGGGGCACTGAAGCTTTCTTT
TRBD2	few	TRBV4-2	TRBJ2-7	CASSPTSGGVYEQYF	TGTGCCAGCAGCCCGACTAGCGGGGGGGTCTACGAGCAGTACTTC
TRBD1	.	TRBV7-2	TRBJ2-2	CASSLRDRNTGELFF	TGTGCCAGCAGCTTAAGGGACAGGAACACCGGGGAGCTGTTTTTT
.	.	TRBV7-8	TRBJ1-5	CASSSQMDQPQHF	TGTGCCAGCAGCTCACAGATGGATCAGCCCCAGCATTTT
.	.	TRBV4-1	TRBJ1-2	CASSHSTGRLNYGYTF	TGCGCCAGCAGCCATAGCACGGGACGCTTGAACTATGGCTACACCTTC
TRBD2	.	TRBV12-3/TRBV12-4	TRBJ2-5	CASNRGWRGKYQETQYF	TGTGCCAGCAATAGGGGTTGGCGGGGGAAGTACCAAGAGACCCAGTACTTC
TRBD1	many	TRBV5-1	TRBJ1-1	CASSPTGVTEAFF	TGCGCCAGCAGCCCGACAGGGGTTACTGAAGCTTTCTTT
TRBD2	.	TRBV7-9	TRBJ2-2	CASSSRTSGDTGELFF	TGTGCCAGCAGCTCCCGTACTAGCGGGGACACCGGGGAGCTGTTTTTT
TRBD2	few	TRBV7-3	TRBJ2-5	CASSLGTSGGSSETQYF	TGTGCCAGCAGCTTAGGGACTAGCGGGGGTTCCTCGGAGACCCAGTACTTC
.	.	TRBV10-3	TRBJ2-7	CATLARDKGRLSYEQYF	TGTGCCACCCTAGCCCGGGACAAGGGAAGACTCTCCTACGAGCAGTACTTC
.	few	TRBV6-4	TRBJ2-1	CASSDSMASNNEQFF	TGTGCCAGCAGTGACTCTATGGCTTCTAACAATGAGCAGTTCTTC
TRBD2	few	TRBV20-1	TRBJ2-7	CSAARGGIYEQYF	TGCAGTGCTGCGCGGGGGGGCATCTACGAGCAGTACTTC
TRBD1	.	TRBV29-1	TRBJ2-2	CSVRDRLERAGELFF	TGCAGCGTCCGGGACAGGCTTGAGAGGGCCGGGGAGCTGTTTTTT
.	few	TRBV5-5	TRBJ1-5	CASSLGQGWGSNQPQHF	TGTGCCAGCAGCTTGGGGCAGGGCTGGGGAAGCAATCAGCCCCAGCATTTT
.	.	TRBV7-9	TRBJ2-1	CASSFIWGLGQRINEQFF	TGTGCCAGCAGCTTCATCTGGGGGTTGGGACAAAGAATTAATGAGCAGTTCTTC
TRBD1	few	TRBV5-1	TRBJ2-7	CASSLAGRGREQYF	TGCGCCAGCAGCTTGGCAGGCAGGGGGCGAGAGCAGTACTTC
.	.	TRBV5-1	TRBJ2-5	CASSLAVGLETQYF	TGCGCCAGCAGCTTGGCCGTCGGCTTAGAGACCCAGTACTTC
TRBD1	.	TRBV6-5	TRBJ1-6	CASSYGDRGSPLHF	TGTGCCAGCAGTTACGGGGACAGGGGCTCACCCCTCCACTTT
.	few	TRBV5-6	TRBJ2-2	CASSLPAGSGELFF	TGTGCCAGCAGCCTGCCGGCGGGGTCCGGGGAGCTGTTTTTT
TRBD1	many	TRBV5-5	TRBJ2-5	CASSGTGQETQYF	TGTGCCAGCAGCGGGACAGGGCAAGAGACCCAGTACTTC
.	many	TRBV7-2	TRBJ2-1	CASSDNYNEQFF	TGTGCCAGCAGCGACAACTACAATGAGCAGTTCTTC
.	few	TRBV7-2	TRBJ1-6	CGTAGNNSPLHF	TGTGGCACTGCGGGAAATAATTCACCCCTCCACTTT
.	few	TRBV13	TRBJ2-5	CASSRLDETQYF	TGTGCCAGCAGCCGCTTGGATGAGACCCAGTACTTC
.	few	TRBV12-3/TRBV12-4	TRBJ2-5	CASTRELQETQYF	TGTGCCAGCACCAGGGAGCTCCAAGAGACCCAGTACTTC
.	few	TRBV5-8	TRBJ2-6	CASSLWGSVRANVLTF	TGTGCCAGCAGCTTGTGGGGCTCTGTTAGGGCCAACGTCCTGACTTTC
.	.	TRBV7-9	TRBJ1-5	CASSRDISNQPQHF	TGTGCCAGCAGCCGGGACATTAGCAATCAGCCCCAGCATTTT
.	few	TRBV7-9	TRBJ1-6	CASGSENSPLHF	TGTGCCAGCGGGTCAGAGAATTCACCCCTCCACTTT
.	.	TRBV7-2	TRBJ2-4	CASSLVGIQYF	TGTGCCAGCAGCTTAGTAGGCATTCAGTACTTC
.	.	TRBV25-1	TRBJ1-1	CASSESTPQAFF	TGTGCCAGCAGTGAATCAACACCCCAAGCTTTCTTT
TRBD1	once	TRBV6-5	TRBJ2-3	CASSSADRGSIGTQYF	TGTGCCAGCAGTTCAGCGGACAGGGGTAGTATTGGTACGCAGTATTTT
TRBD1	few	TRBV5-1	TRBJ2-3	CASSVTGASTDTQYF	TGCGCCAGCAGCGTCACAGGGGCCAGCACAGATACGCAGTATTTT
.	few	TRBV6-5	TRBJ2-7	CASSYRDGYSYEQYF	TGTGCCAGCAGTTACCGGGACGGCTACTCCTACGAGCAGTACTTC
TRBD2	.	TRBV4-3	TRBJ2-2	CASSREALGLASGELFF	TGCGCCAGCAGCCGAGAGGCTTTGGGACTAGCGTCCGGGGAGCTGTTTTTT
.	.	TRBV2	TRBJ2-5	CASGPGTLSGKTQYF	TGTGCCAGCGGGCCAGGGACTCTGTCGGGGAAGACCCAGTACTTC
.	.	TRBV20-1	TRBJ1-2	CSAFKGSYGYTF	TGCAGTGCGTTCAAGGGAAGCTATGGCTACACCTTC
.	.	TRBV5-6	TRBJ2-1	CASDSLNNEQFF	TGTGCCAGTGACAGCCTCAACAATGAGCAGTTCTTC
.	few	TRBV28	TRBJ2-6	CAHGENSFSGANVLTF	TGTGCCCACGGGGAGAACAGCTTCTCTGGGGCCAACGTCCTGACTTTC
.	.	TRBV6-2/TRBV6-3	TRBJ2-1	CASNSAGGKYNEQFF	TGTGCCAGCAATTCGGCAGGTGGGAAGTACAATGAGCAGTTCTTC
.	.	TRBV4-1	TRBJ2-1	CASSQGLRGAEQFF	TGCGCCAGCAGCCAAGGTCTAAGGGGAGCCGAGCAGTTCTTC
TRBD1	.	TRBV7-2	TRBJ1-6	CASSSQTGYNSPLHF	TGTGCCAGCAGCTCCCAGACAGGGTATAATTCACCCCTCCACTTT
.	.	TRBV9	TRBJ2-7	CASSVAPGNYEQYF	TGTGCCAGCAGCGTAGCTCCAGGGAACTACGAGCAGTACTTC
.	few	TRBV5-1	TRBJ2-6	CASSLASSSGANVLTF	TGCGCCAGCAGCTTGGCGAGCAGCTCTGGGGCCAACGTCCTGACTTTC